This passage covers 25 T cell receptor beta chains from one sample sequenced in a study of Ad26.COV2.S vaccination and SARS-CoV-2 variants. Repertoires were generated with immunoSEQ multiplex PCR, while TCRdb's copy carries only in-frame clones and drops some. The table lists some 340,000 clones, just over 85% of them singletons. As to treatment: around 19 received Ad26.COV2.S at low or high dose, single or two shots; 5 received placebo; per-sample allocation not given. On day 63 after the first injection, vaccine and placebo recipients gave samples. This material consisted of peripheral blood, taken in a trial of Ad26.COV2.S vaccine versus placebo. Source of these receptors: a person between 18 and 65 years old who received the Ad26.COV2.S COVID-19 vaccine or a placebo.

The V call is TRBV7-6, the J call TRBJ2-2; D is possibly TRBD2 (5 bases). The V and J ends lost 5 bases and 7 bases respectively, with 17 bases between them. Germline V gene sequence: CDR1 SGHVS, CDR2 FNYEAQ. The CDR3 extends over 15 amino acids. Here the CDR3 DNA reads TGTGCCAGCAGCACCTGGACTCACGGGGACGGGGAGCTGTTTTTT. Its protein is CASSTWTHGDGELFF.

This clone has a handful of counts. The V gene is TRBV2, the J gene TRBJ2-3, with a possible D match to TRBD1 (5 bases). V lost 3 bases and J lost 1, with 17 bases in between. CDR3 size: 17 residues. The germline V gene encodes CDR1 SNHLY and CDR2 FYNNEI. The CDR3 DNA sequence: TGTGCCAGCAGTGATGTGCAGCTCCTAGGGGGCACAGATACGCAGTATTTT. The encoded protein is CASSDVQLLGGTDTQYF.

A single count supports this clone. V and J are TRBV4-2 and TRBJ1-6; D is unresolved. CDR1 is LGHNA and CDR2 is YNFKEQ in the germline V gene. The CDR3 spans 17 residues. V was cut by 1 base and J by 9 bases, with 19 bases left in between. The DNA for the CDR3 is TGTGCCAGCAGCCAAGGGGTTTGGCAGGCGAATGGTTCACCCCTCCACTTT. It is translated as CASSQGVWQANGSPLHF.

CDR3 loop: CASNMREPSGGQYF. Written as DNA, the CDR3 is TGTGCCAGTAACATGAGGGAGCCCTCCGGCGGGCAGTACTTC. The chain uses TRBV19 and TRBJ2-7, with a possible D match to TRBD2 (5 bases). Germline V lookup: CDR1 LNHDA, CDR2 SQIVND (reference sequence). The length of the CDR3 is 14 residues. The V end lost 7 bases, the J end lost 9 bases, and 22 bases lay between the germline ends.

This chain connects TRBV18 to TRBJ1-3; D is undetermined. The CDR3 spans 15 residues. Per germline, CDR1 KGHSH and CDR2 LQKENI. The V end lost 3 bases, the J end lost 0 bases, and 9 bases lay between the germline ends. This CDR3 reads CASSPGLPSGNTIYF. CDR3 DNA: TGTGCCAGCTCACCGGGTCTTCCCTCTGGAAACACCATATATTTT.

This chain links TRBV9 with TRBJ1-4; 9 nucleotides agree with TRBD1. Germline V gene lookup returns CDR1 SGDLS and CDR2 YYNGEE. The length of the CDR3 is 14 residues. V lost 3 bases to trimming and J lost 10 bases; unmatched junction nucleotides: 7. The CDR3, as DNA: TGTGCCAGCAGCGAAGACAGGGGGACGGGAAAACTGTTTTTT. Its protein is CASSEDRGTGKLFF. Looking up the rest from reference TRBV9 and TRBJ1-4 gives the full variable domain: DSGVTQTPKHLITATGQRVTLRCSPRSGDLSVYWYQQSLDQGLQFLIQYYNGEERAKGNILERFSAQQFPDLHSELNLSSLELGDSALYFCASSEDRGTGKLFFGSGTQLSVL.

V and J are TRBV2 and TRBJ1-1; D may be TRBD1 (5 bases). The V end was cut by 8 bases, the J end by 2 bases, with 12 bases between. This CDR3 has 13 residues. Germline CDR1 is SNHLY and CDR2 is FYNNEI. The CDR3: CASLTQGNTEAFF. The DNA of the CDR3 is TGTGCCAGCCTGACTCAGGGTAACACTGAAGCTTTCTTT.

V and J are TRBV3-1 (or the pseudogene TRBV3-2) and TRBJ1-4, with a tentative D call TRBD1 (5 bases). V was clipped by 2 bases and J by 7 bases, with 29 bases between them. There are 20 residues in the CDR3. Germline assignment: CDR1 LGHDT and CDR2 YNNKEL (reference sequence). The CDR3, as DNA: TGTGCCAGCAGCCAAATCGGGGGATTGGGTGGTGGGACGGAAGGTGAAAAACTGTTTTTT. As protein: CASSQIGGLGGGTEGEKLFF.

The chain joins TRBV2 to TRBJ1-5; D unclear. Germline CDR1 reads SNHLY; CDR2 reads FYNNEI. This CDR3 has 15 residues. V lost 4 bases to trimming and J lost 2 bases, with 12 bases between them. Here the CDR3 reads CASSGEAGGNQPQHF. CDR3 DNA sequence: TGTGCCAGCAGTGGGGAGGCTGGCGGCAATCAGCCCCAGCATTTT.

The rearrangement joins TRBV15 to TRBJ2-2; TRBD1 matches at 7 bases. This CDR3 spans 18 amino acids. Trimming took 5 bases from V and 3 from J; bases not matched to a gene: 15. In germline, CDR1 is LNHNV, CDR2 YYDKDF (reference sequence). The CDR3 loop reads CATSVDFTGTAYTGELFF. The CDR3 DNA reads as TGTGCCACCAGCGTAGATTTTACCGGGACAGCTTACACCGGGGAGCTGTTTTTT.

Turning to this clone: At one boundary the junction diverges from the germline segment, which might be a read error. The chain couples TRBV6-4 to TRBJ1-2; TRBD1 matches 8 bases. Germline values: CDR1 MRHNA, CDR2 SNTAGT. The CDR3 contains 10 residues. The CDR3 region is CASRVPGTGF. In nucleotides, the CDR3 is TGTGCCAGCAGAGTCCCCGGGACAGGATTC.

The genes are TRBV2 and TRBJ1-2; D gene uncertain. This CDR3 spans 11 amino acids. Germline V gene lookup returns CDR1 SNHLY and CDR2 FYNNEI. The ends were cut back, 2 bases at V and 7 bases at J, with 5 bases in the middle. The CDR3 region has the DNA TGTGCCAGCAGTGAATGGCGTGGCTACACCTTC. Its translation is CASSEWRGYTF.

The genes are TRBV10-3 and TRBJ2-7; 8 positions agree with TRBD2. Germline CDR1 reads ENHRY; CDR2 reads SYGVKD. This CDR3 has 14 residues. Trimming at V came to 2 bases and at J to 5 bases, leaving 5 bases not matched to a gene. The CDR3 coding sequence is TGTGCCATCAGTGAGCGGGAGGGTACCCACGAGCAGTACTTC. Translating it yields CAISEREGTHEQYF.

The V call is TRBV27, the J call TRBJ2-3; perhaps TRBD1 as D (5 bases). The CDR3 loop spans 14 amino acids. Between the trimmed V and J ends, which lost 5 bases and 3 bases, there was a span of 12 bases. The germline gives CDR1 MNHEY, CDR2 SMNVEV (reference sequence). DNA for the CDR3: TGTGCCAGCAGTGTGCGGCAGGGAACAGATACGCAGTATTTT. Translating gives CASSVRQGTDTQYF.

The chain is built from TRBV19 and TRBJ2-5, with 12 bases fitting TRBD2. V shed 2 bases, J shed 3 bases, and the junction held 1 base outside the gene matches. The length of the CDR3 is 15 residues. Germline V gives CDR1 LNHDA, CDR2 SQIVND (reference sequence). This CDR3 is CASSILAGGKETQYF. The CDR3 region has the DNA TGTGCCAGTAGTATACTAGCGGGGGGGAAAGAGACCCAGTACTTC. The full variable domain, its missing parts supplied by reference TRBV19 and TRBJ2-5, is DGGITQSPKYLFRKEGQNVTLSCEQNLNHDAMYWYRQDPGQGLRLIYYSQIVNDFQKGDIAEGYSVSREKKESFPLTVTSAQKNPTAFYLCASSILAGGKETQYFGPGTRLLVL.

This rearrangement joins TRBV12-3 or TRBV12-4 to TRBJ1-2; tentative D call: TRBD1 (6 bases). The CDR3 consists of 11 residues. The V gene lost 5 bases and the J gene lost 12 bases, with 13 bases spanning the gap. The CDR3 DNA follows: TGTGCCAGCAGTCCCGGGACATTCCACACCTTC. Translated, it gives CASSPGTFHTF.

The J gene is TRBJ1-6, the V gene TRBV7-2; D is ambiguous. The CDR3 is 16 amino acids. Germline CDR1 and CDR2: SGHTA and FQGNSA. V was cut by 1 base and J by 5 bases, with 12 bases left in between. The CDR3 DNA sequence: TGTGCCAGCAGCTTAGGGGGTCGGGGAAATAATTCACCCCTCCACTTT. Its translation is CASSLGGRGNNSPLHF. Filled out from reference TRBV7-2 and TRBJ1-6, the complete variable domain reads GAGVSQSPSNKVTEKGKDVELRCDPISGHTALYWYRQSLGQGLEFLIYFQGNSAPDKSGLPSDRFSAERTGGSVSTLTIQRTQQEDSAVYLCASSLGGRGNNSPLHFGNGTRLTVT.

The chain combines TRBV4-1 with TRBJ1-2, with TRBD1 matching over 9 bases. V dropped 2 bases and J dropped 6; count of bases not matched to a gene: 16. The CDR3 extends over 18 amino acids. The germline CDR1 and CDR2 sequences are MGHRA and YSYEKL. In DNA form, the CDR3 reads TGCGCCAGCAGCCAACGCTTCCCGGGACAGGGCCTAGGGAATGGCTACACCTTC. It encodes CASSQRFPGQGLGNGYTF.

This chain uses TRBV18 with TRBJ2-2, with 8 nucleotides matching TRBD1. The CDR3 spans 16 residues. Germline V lookup: CDR1 KGHSH, CDR2 LQKENI. The junction had 7 bases not matched to a gene; V was cut back by 6 bases and J by 1 base. CDR3 in amino acids: CASSFDRGLNTGELFF. In DNA form, the CDR3 reads TGTGCCAGCTCGTTCGACAGGGGCCTGAACACCGGGGAGCTGTTTTTT.

The rearrangement links TRBV18 to TRBJ1-1; 12 nucleotides match TRBD1. Germline CDR1 and CDR2: KGHSH and LQKENI. The CDR3 has 15 amino acids. Losses at the gene ends were 2 bases for V and 5 bases for J; bases not matched to a gene: 3. CDR3 loop: CASSPLGQGATEAFF. For the CDR3, the DNA is TGTGCCAGCTCACCATTGGGACAGGGGGCGACTGAAGCTTTCTTT.

The chain employs TRBV6-1 and TRBJ1-1; 8 positions agree with TRBD1. This CDR3 region has 14 residues. The V and J ends lost 2 bases and 4 bases, in that order; junction bases with no gene match: 3. CDR1 is MNHNS, CDR2 SASEGT, per germline. CDR3 in amino acids: CASSETGGVTEAFF. As DNA, the CDR3 is TGTGCCAGCAGTGAAACAGGGGGGGTCACTGAAGCTTTCTTT.

The chain recombines TRBV10-3 with TRBJ2-7; D not resolved. The CDR3 is 13 amino acids. Germline V gene data show CDR1 as ENHRY and CDR2 as SYGVKD. V gave up 6 bases and J gave up 0 bases, with 9 bases separating them. The CDR3 nucleotides are TGTGCCATCAGCTATTTGAGCTCCTACGAGCAGTACTTC. Amino acids: CAISYLSSYEQYF.

The V and J genes are TRBV19 and TRBJ1-4, with no clear D. Per the germline V gene, CDR1 is LNHDA and CDR2 is SQIVND (reference sequence). The CDR3 runs 16 residues. V lost 5 bases and J 0 bases, leaving 13 bases between the germline ends. The CDR3 protein is CASSPGSKATNEKLFF. CDR3 in DNA: TGTGCCAGTAGTCCCGGGAGTAAGGCAACTAATGAAAAACTGTTTTTT.

V usage is TRBV19 and J usage is TRBJ2-7, with TRBD1 identical over 12 bases. CDR1 LNHDA and CDR2 SQIVND come from the germline V gene (reference sequence). Trimming cost V 5 bases and J 5 bases; bases outside gene matches: 4. The length of the CDR3 is 14 residues. The CDR3 bases are TGTGCCAGTAGTGGGACAGGGGGCTCAGACGAGCAGTACTTC. As protein: CASSGTGGSDEQYF.

V usage is TRBV6-1 and J usage is TRBJ1-2; D uncertain. The CDR3 covers 15 residues. Germline lookup yields CDR1 MNHNS and CDR2 SASEGT. Between the trimmed V and J ends, which lost 2 bases and 2 bases, there was a span of 12 bases. The DNA of the CDR3 is TGTGCCAGCAGTGAATTGGGCGGAATAAACTATGGCTACACCTTC. Amino acid sequence: CASSELGGINYGYTF.